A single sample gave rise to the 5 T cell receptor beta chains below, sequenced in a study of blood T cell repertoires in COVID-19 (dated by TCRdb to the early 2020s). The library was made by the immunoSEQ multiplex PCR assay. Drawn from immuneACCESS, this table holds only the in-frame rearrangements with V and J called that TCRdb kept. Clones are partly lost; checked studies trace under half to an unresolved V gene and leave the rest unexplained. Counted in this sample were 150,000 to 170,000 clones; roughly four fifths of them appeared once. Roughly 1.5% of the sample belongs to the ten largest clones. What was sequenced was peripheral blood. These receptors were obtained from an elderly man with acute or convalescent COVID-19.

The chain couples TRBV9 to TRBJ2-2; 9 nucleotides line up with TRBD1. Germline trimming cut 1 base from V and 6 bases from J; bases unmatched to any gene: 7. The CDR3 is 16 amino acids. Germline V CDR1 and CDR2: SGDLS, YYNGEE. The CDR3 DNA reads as TGTGCCAGCAGCGTACCGGGGACAGGGATGTCCGGGGAGCTGTTTTTT. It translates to CASSVPGTGMSGELFF.

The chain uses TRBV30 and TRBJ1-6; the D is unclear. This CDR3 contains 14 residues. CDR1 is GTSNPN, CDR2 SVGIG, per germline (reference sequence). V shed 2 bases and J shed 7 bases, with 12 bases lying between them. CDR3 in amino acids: CAWSHAGRNSPLHF. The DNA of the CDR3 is TGTGCCTGGAGTCATGCGGGGAGGAATTCACCCCTCCACTTT.

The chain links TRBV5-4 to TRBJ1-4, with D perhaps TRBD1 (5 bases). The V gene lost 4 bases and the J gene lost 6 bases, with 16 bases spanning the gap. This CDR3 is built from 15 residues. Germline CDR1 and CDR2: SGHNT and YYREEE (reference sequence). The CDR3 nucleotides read TGTGCCAGCAGCCGGCAGGGATATGGAGATGAAAAACTGTTTTTT. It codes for CASSRQGYGDEKLFF. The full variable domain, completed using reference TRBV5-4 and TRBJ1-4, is ETGVTQSPTHLIKTRGQQVTLRCSSQSGHNTVSWYQQALGQGPQFIFQYYREEENGRGNFPPRFSGLQFPNYSSELNVNALELDDSALYLCASSRQGYGDEKLFFGSGTQLSVL.

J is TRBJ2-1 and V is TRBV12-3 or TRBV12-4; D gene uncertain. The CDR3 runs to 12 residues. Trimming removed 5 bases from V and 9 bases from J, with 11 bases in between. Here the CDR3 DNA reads TGTGCCAGCAGTAGATCGAGTGGTGAGCAGTTCTTC. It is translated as CASSRSSGEQFF.

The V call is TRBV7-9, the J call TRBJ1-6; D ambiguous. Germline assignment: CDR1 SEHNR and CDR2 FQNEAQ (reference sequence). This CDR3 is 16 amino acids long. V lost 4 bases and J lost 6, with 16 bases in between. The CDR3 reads CASSSSLRLTNSPLHF. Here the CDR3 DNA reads TGTGCCAGCAGCTCTAGCCTCCGGCTTACTAATTCACCCCTCCACTTT.